A selection of T cell receptor beta chains follows, all from one sample in a study of CD8+ T cells in alopecia areata. Sequencing was performed with immunoSEQ multiplex PCR; in TCRdb, only in-frame clones are kept and a portion is missing. In the table there are fewer than 100,000 clones, under 45% of which are singletons. Sequenced material: CD4+ T cells sorted from blood. The receptors come from a human donor with alopecia areata. CDR3s include the opening cysteine and the closing phenylalanine or tryptophan. Each record gives: J gene, V gene, D gene, clone size, CDR3 DNA, CDR3 protein. D genes are given only for firm matches. The size of a clone is reported for some rows only, either as once, few or many, or as a class for expanded clones.

TRBJ2-7 | TRBV28 | TRBD2 | . | TGTGCCAGCACCCATAGCGGGGGGTTCTACGAGCAGTACTTC | CASTHSGGFYEQYF
TRBJ1-1 | TRBV5-4 | . | . | TGTGCCAGCAGGACACAGACAGGGAACACTGAAGCTTTCTTT | CASRTQTGNTEAFF
TRBJ2-4 | TRBV19 | . | . | TGTGCCAGTAGTATCGGGGGCAGACAACTAGCCAAAAACATTCAGTACTTC | CASSIGGRQLAKNIQYF
TRBJ1-2 | TRBV27 | . | . | TGTGCCAGCAGAAACCAGGGTGCCCCGCCGGGCGGCTACACCTTC | CASRNQGAPPGGYTF
TRBJ2-3 | TRBV30 | TRBD1 | . | TGTGCCTGGAGTGGACAGGGGTACGGCACAGATACGCAGTATTTT | CAWSGQGYGTDTQYF
TRBJ2-7 | TRBV18 | . | . | TGTGCCAGCTCACCACCGGGACTGACCTCATACGAGCAGTACTTC | CASSPPGLTSYEQYF
TRBJ1-5 | TRBV30 | . | . | TGTGCCTGGAGTCCACCGGGGGCCCTTCGGCAGCCCCAGCATTTT | CAWSPPGALRQPQHF
TRBJ1-2 | TRBV29-1 | TRBD1 | few | TGCAGCGTTGTGGGAGGACAGGGGGATTATGGCTACACCTTC | CSVVGGQGDYGYTF
TRBJ2-7 | TRBV27 | . | . | TGTGCCAGCGATAACAAGAGAAACTACGAGCAGTACTTC | CASDNKRNYEQYF
TRBJ2-7 | TRBV28 | . | few | TGTGCCAGCAGTGGGACACCCTCCTACGAGCAGTACTTC | CASSGTPSYEQYF
TRBJ2-7 | TRBV28 | TRBD2 | few | TGTGCCAGCACCTCCGGGGGAGGGATCTACGAGCAGTACTTC | CASTSGGGIYEQYF
TRBJ1-1 | TRBV29-1 | TRBD1 | . | TGCAGCGCCCGGACAGGCGTAGGGAACACTGAAGCTTTCTTT | CSARTGVGNTEAFF
TRBJ1-5 | TRBV7-9 | . | . | TGTGCCAGCGGCCAGGACGGGAATCAGCCCCAGCATTTT | CASGQDGNQPQHF
TRBJ2-7 | TRBV7-6 | . | . | TGTGCCAGCAGTTCCTTTTACGAGCAGTACTTC | CASSSFYEQYF
TRBJ2-7 | TRBV5-1 | . | few | TGCGCCAGCAGCACCAGGGGTTTAGCCTACGAGCAGTACTTC | CASSTRGLAYEQYF
TRBJ2-5 | TRBV5-1 | . | . | TGCGCCAGCAGCTTCCATACGAACCAAGAGACCCAGTACTTC | CASSFHTNQETQYF
TRBJ1-1 | TRBV9 | . | . | TGTGCCAGCAGTTCTAACCTGAACACTGAAGCTTTCTTT | CASSSNLNTEAFF
TRBJ2-7 | TRBV29-1 | . | . | TGCAGCGTTGAGGGCACAGGGACTCACAAGTACTTC | CSVEGTGTHKYF
TRBJ2-1 | TRBV28 | . | few | TGTGCCAGCAGTTTTTACAATGAGCAGTTCTTC | CASSFYNEQFF
TRBJ2-7 | TRBV5-1 | . | . | TGCGCCAGCAGCTTAGGGCAGGGGAGGTTCGAGCAGTACTTC | CASSLGQGRFEQYF
TRBJ2-7 | TRBV29-1 | . | few | TGCAGCGTTGCCTCCCGACAGGACTCCTACGAGCAGTACTTC | CSVASRQDSYEQYF
TRBJ1-4 | TRBV30 | . | . | TGTGCCTGGAGTGCGGGGCACCGAACTAACAATGAAAAACTGTTTTTT | CAWSAGHRTNNEKLFF
TRBJ2-1 | TRBV29-1 | . | . | TGCAGTGGGACGGGCGGCTGGGACTATGAGCAGTTCTTC | CSGTGGWDYEQFF
TRBJ2-7 | TRBV29-1 | TRBD2 | few | TGCAGCGTGACTAGCGGGAGCCTCTACGAGCAGTACTTC | CSVTSGSLYEQYF
TRBJ2-1 | TRBV4-1 | TRBD2 | . | TGCGCCAGCAGCCAAGGGCACGGGGGGGCCATGGAGCAGTTCTTC | CASSQGHGGAMEQFF
TRBJ2-1 | TRBV20-1 | . | . | TGCAGTGCTTCGTCTAGCAATGAGCAGTTCTTC | CSASSSNEQFF
TRBJ2-7 | TRBV29-1 | . | . | TGCAGCGTTGAATTGCTAGGAGCGGCGCAGTACTTC | CSVELLGAAQYF
TRBJ2-3 | TRBV29-1 | TRBD2 | . | TGCAGCGTCGGACAAACTAGCGGGAGGCCAGATACGCAGTATTTT | CSVGQTSGRPDTQYF
TRBJ2-7 | TRBV7-2 | . | . | TGTGCCAGCAACCGAGGGCGCGGGGGCAGCTCCTACGAGCAGTACTTC | CASNRGRGGSSYEQYF
TRBJ2-5 | TRBV29-1 | . | . | TGCAGCGTTGACTTAGCTCGACCCGAGGAGACCCAGTACTTC | CSVDLARPEETQYF
TRBJ2-3 | TRBV11-2 | . | . | TGTGCCAGCAGCTTGGAGATCCTAGCAGATACGCAGTATTTT | CASSLEILADTQYF
TRBJ1-1 | TRBV29-1 | . | . | TGCAGCGTTGACGCCAAACAGACAGTCAACCCCACTGAAGCTTTCTTT | CSVDAKQTVNPTEAFF
TRBJ2-7 | TRBV29-1 | . | . | TGCAGCGTTGAAGATGGGACACGTTCCTACGAGCAGTACTTC | CSVEDGTRSYEQYF
TRBJ2-3 | TRBV27 | . | . | TGTGCCAGCAAACGCGTAGTGTCTGTTACGCAGTATTTT | CASKRVVSVTQYF
TRBJ2-1 | TRBV7-6 | TRBD2 | . | TGTGCCAGCAGCTTATCAAGACTAGCACATGAGCAGTTCTTC | CASSLSRLAHEQFF
TRBJ2-5 | TRBV18 | . | . | TGTGCCAGCTCACCGGTCAGTCAAGAGACCCAGTACTTC | CASSPVSQETQYF
TRBJ1-5 | TRBV29-1 | . | few | TGCAGCGTAGCGGGTGGCAATCAGCCCCAGCATTTT | CSVAGGNQPQHF
TRBJ2-1 | TRBV5-1 | . | . | TGCGCCAGCAGCTTGTCTACTGAGCAGTTCTTC | CASSLSTEQFF